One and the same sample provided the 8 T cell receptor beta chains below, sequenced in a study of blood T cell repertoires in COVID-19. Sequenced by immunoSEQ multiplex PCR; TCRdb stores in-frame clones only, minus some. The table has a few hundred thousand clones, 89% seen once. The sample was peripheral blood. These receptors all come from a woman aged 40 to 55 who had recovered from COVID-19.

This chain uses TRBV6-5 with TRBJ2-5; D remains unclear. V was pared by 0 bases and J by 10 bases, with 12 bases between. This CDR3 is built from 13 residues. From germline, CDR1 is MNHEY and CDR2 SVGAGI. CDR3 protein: CASSYSGPSDQYF. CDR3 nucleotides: TGTGCCAGCAGTTACTCGGGCCCCTCGGACCAGTACTTC.

CDR3 DNA: TGTGCCAGCAGCGCAAGACAGCTAGGGGCGACTGAAGCTTTCTTT. Translated, it gives CASSARQLGATEAFF. The chain carries TRBV11-1 and TRBJ1-1; possibly TRBD1 for D (5 bases). The CDR3 has 15 amino acids. CDR1 and CDR2 from the germline V gene are SGHAT and FQDESV (reference sequence). V was shortened by 5 bases and J by 5 bases, with 18 bases between the two germline ends.

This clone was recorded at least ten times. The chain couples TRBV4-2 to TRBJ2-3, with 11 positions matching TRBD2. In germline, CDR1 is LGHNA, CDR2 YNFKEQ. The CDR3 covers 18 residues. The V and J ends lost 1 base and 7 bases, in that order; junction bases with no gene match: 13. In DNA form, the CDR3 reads TGTGCCAGCAGCCAAGCCGCATCTAGCGGGAGGATTTTATATACGCAGTATTTT. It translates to CASSQAASSGRILYTQYF.

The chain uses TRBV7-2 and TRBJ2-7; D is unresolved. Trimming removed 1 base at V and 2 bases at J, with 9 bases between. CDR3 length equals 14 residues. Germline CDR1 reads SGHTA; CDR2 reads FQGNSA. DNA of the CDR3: TGTGCCAGCAGCTTAGGTGGCGGCCCCTACGAGCAGTACTTC. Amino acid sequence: CASSLGGGPYEQYF.

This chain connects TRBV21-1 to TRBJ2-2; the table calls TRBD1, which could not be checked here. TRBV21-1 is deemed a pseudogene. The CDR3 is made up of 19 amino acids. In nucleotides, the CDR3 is TGTGCCAGCAGCAATGAAAGCCCCCTCACAGGGGGCAACACCGGGGAGCTGTTTTTT. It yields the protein CASSNESPLTGGNTGELFF.

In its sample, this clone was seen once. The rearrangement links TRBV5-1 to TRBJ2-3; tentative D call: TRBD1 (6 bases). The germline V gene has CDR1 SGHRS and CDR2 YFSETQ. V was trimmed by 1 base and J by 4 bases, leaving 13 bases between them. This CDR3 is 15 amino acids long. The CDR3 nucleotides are TGCGCCAGCAGCTTGTTCGACAGGAATGCAGATACGCAGTATTTT. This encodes CASSLFDRNADTQYF.

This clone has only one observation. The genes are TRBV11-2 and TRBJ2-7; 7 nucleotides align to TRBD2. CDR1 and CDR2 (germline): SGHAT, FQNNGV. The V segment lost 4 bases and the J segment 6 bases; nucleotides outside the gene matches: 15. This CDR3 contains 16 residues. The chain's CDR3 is CASSWGKGGSRLEQYF. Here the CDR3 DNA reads TGTGCCAGCAGCTGGGGTAAGGGCGGGAGTCGGCTCGAGCAGTACTTC.

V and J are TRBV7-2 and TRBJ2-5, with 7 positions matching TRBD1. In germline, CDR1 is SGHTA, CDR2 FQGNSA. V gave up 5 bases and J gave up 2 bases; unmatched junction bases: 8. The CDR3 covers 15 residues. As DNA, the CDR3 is TGTGCCAGCAGCCTACGACAGGGCAGTCAAGAGACCCAGTACTTC. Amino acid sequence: CASSLRQGSQETQYF.